This T cell receptor (beta chain) was retrieved from a study of cytotoxic CD8 clonotypes in ibrutinib-treated CLL. Germline V CDR1 and CDR2: MNHNS, SASEGT. J lost 5 bases, V lost 5 bases, and 12 bases had no gene match. This CDR3 is built from 15 residues. The data were produced by immunoSEQ multiplex PCR, yet TCRdb's version contains in-frame clones alone and is incomplete. The table records around 200,000 clones, nearly 80% of them present only once. The source of this sequence is a human donor with chronic lymphocytic leukemia. Sample: PBMCs, taken after 12 months of ibrutinib treatment. The rearrangement links TRBV6-1 to TRBJ2-7; TRBD1 agrees at 7 bases. DNA for the CDR3: TGTGCCAGCAGTTCAGGGGGTTCAGGCGGCCACGAGCAGTACTTC. This sequence encodes CASSSGGSGGHEQYF.